The next 17 T cell receptor beta chains were all read from a single sample in a study of cytomegalovirus exposure and HLA in healthy donors. The PCR employed 60 Vbeta primers together with 13 Jbeta primers. The method was immunoSEQ multiplex PCR; TCRdb's version includes in-frame clones alone and lacks a portion of them. The repertoire holds tens of thousands of clones, with around 78% as singletons. Sequenced sample: PBMCs. These receptors came from a man aged 40-50 years in good health and CMV-seronegative.

V is TRBV4-1 and J is TRBJ2-1, with 7 bases aligning to TRBD2. This CDR3 contains 18 residues. Germline CDR1 reads MGHRA; CDR2 reads YSYEKL. V lost 2 bases, J lost 2 bases, and 12 bases stayed unmatched. Written as DNA, the CDR3 is TGCGCCAGCAGCCAAAGTCGGGTAGCTAGCGGACCCTACAATGAGCAGTTCTTC. Translated, it gives CASSQSRVASGPYNEQFF.

The CDR3 DNA reads TGTGCCAGTAGTAAGGACAGGGTTCGAGCTTTCTTT. Translation gives CASSKDRVRAFF. The rearrangement links TRBV19 to TRBJ1-1; 8 positions match TRBD1. V shed 4 bases and J 10 bases; nucleotides not matched to a gene: 5. The CDR3 consists of 12 residues. The germline gives CDR1 LNHDA, CDR2 SQIVND (reference sequence). Full variable domain (remainder filled in from reference TRBV19 and TRBJ1-1): DGGITQSPKYLFRKEGQNVTLSCEQNLNHDAMYWYRQDPGQGLRLIYYSQIVNDFQKGDIAEGYSVSREKKESFPLTVTSAQKNPTAFYLCASSKDRVRAFFGQGTRLTVV.

V is TRBV21-1 and J is TRBJ1-5; the table names TRBD1, a call not compared with the DNA. TRBV21-1 is a pseudogene. This CDR3 is built from 16 residues. The CDR3 sequence is CASSMDRGQSNQPQHF. The CDR3 coding sequence is TGTGCCAGCTCCATGGACAGGGGGCAGAGCAATCAGCCCCAGCATTTT.

The chain has TRBV4-2 and TRBJ2-3; no clear D. Germline-derived CDR1 and CDR2 are LGHNA and YNFKEQ. Trimming stripped 0 bases from V and 4 bases from J, with 8 bases between. The CDR3 has 14 residues. The DNA of the CDR3 is TGTGCCAGCAGCCAAGATCCCCAGGCAGATACGCAGTATTTT. This codes for CASSQDPQADTQYF.

The gene calls are TRBV29-1 and TRBJ1-2; possible D gene TRBD1, 6 bases. The V gene lost 6 bases and the J gene lost 0 bases, with 11 bases spanning the gap. The CDR3 is 13 residues long. Germline V CDR1 and CDR2: SQVTM, ANQGSEA. CDR3 nucleotides: TGCAGCGTGTCACAGGGAGCTAACTATGGCTACACCTTC. Translation: CSVSQGANYGYTF.

This clone was seen once. This rearrangement joins TRBV6-4 to TRBJ1-2, with 9 bases matching TRBD1. Germline lookup yields CDR1 MRHNA and CDR2 SNTAGT. Losses at the gene ends were 6 bases for V and 4 bases for J; bases not matched to a gene: 9. This CDR3 has 15 amino acids. This CDR3 reads CASRTTGTGSYGYTF. CDR3 sequence (DNA): TGTGCCAGCAGGACGACCGGGACAGGGTCCTATGGCTACACCTTC.

This clone has only a few counts. The gene calls are TRBV4-2 and TRBJ1-2; 9 nucleotides agree with TRBD1. Germline CDR1 is LGHNA and CDR2 is YNFKEQ. The CDR3 length is 16 residues. V lost 4 bases and J lost 8; bases outside the gene matches: 14. For the CDR3, the DNA is TGTGCCAGCAGCCTCCGGACAGGGACAGGGAGTGGCGGCTACACCTTC. Translated, it gives CASSLRTGTGSGGYTF.

The chain employs TRBV13 and TRBJ2-5; a possible D gene is TRBD1 (5 bases). The germline V and J ends were trimmed by 6 bases and 7 bases, with 12 bases remaining between them. Germline V CDR1 and CDR2: PRHDT, FYEKMQ (reference sequence). CDR3 length: 12 residues. The CDR3 is CASSLQRGTQYF. CDR3 bases: TGTGCCAGCAGTCTCCAAAGGGGGACCCAGTACTTC.

CDR3 in amino acids: CASTWGGRADTQYF. In DNA form, the CDR3 reads TGCGCCAGCACCTGGGGCGGGAGGGCAGATACGCAGTATTTT. The V gene is TRBV5-1, the J gene TRBJ2-3; 9 bases agree with TRBD2. This CDR3 is built from 14 residues. Germline CDR1 is SGHRS and CDR2 is YFSETQ. V was clipped by 6 bases and J by 4 bases; unmatched bases: 6.

DNA for the CDR3: TGCAGCGTCCGCGTAGCGGGCAGCTCCTACGAGCAGTACTTC. It translates to CSVRVAGSSYEQYF. J is TRBJ2-7 and V is TRBV29-1; TRBD2 aligns across 7 bases. Germline CDR1 is SQVTM and CDR2 is ANQGSEA. The CDR3 extends over 14 amino acids. J was trimmed by 0 bases and V by 6 bases; bases with no gene match: 8.

The chain carries TRBV4-1 and TRBJ1-5; D gene unclear. Trimming pared 0 bases from V and 6 bases from J, leaving 9 bases between. The CDR3 is 14 residues long. The germline V gene has CDR1 MGHRA and CDR2 YSYEKL. CDR3 bases: TGCGCCAGCAGCCAAGATCTAGTACCTCAGCCCCAGCATTTT. Translation: CASSQDLVPQPQHF.

Details on this clone: Its ends do not fully match the called genes, so a read error is possible. The CDR3 is CASSFGVQGASGELLF. As DNA, the CDR3 is TGTGCCAGCAGCTTCGGGGTTCAGGGGGCGTCCGGGGAGCTGCTTTTT. The chain is built from TRBV7-3 and TRBJ2-2, with 8 bases aligning to TRBD1. Germline CDR1 is SGHTA and CDR2 is FQGTGA. This CDR3 contains 16 residues. Complete variable domain (other parts from reference TRBV7-3 and TRBJ2-2): GAGVSQTPSNKVTEKGKYVELRCDPISGHTALYWYRQSLGQGPEFLIYFQGTGAADDSGLPNDRFFAVRPEGSVSTLKIQRTERGDSAVYLCASSFGVQGASGELLFGEGSRLTVL.

The chain has TRBV28 and TRBJ1-1; D may be TRBD1 (5 bases). Trimming took 3 bases from V and 4 from J, leaving 9 bases between them. Germline V gene lookup returns CDR1 MDHEN and CDR2 SYDVKM. This CDR3 has 13 residues. The CDR3 is CASSFRGSTEAFF. CDR3 coding DNA: TGTGCCAGCAGTTTTAGGGGAAGCACTGAAGCTTTCTTT.

This clone was counted once. The chain uses TRBV19 and TRBJ2-1; 9 nucleotides match TRBD2. With 3 bases clipped from V and 4 bases from J, the junction kept 4 bases outside the gene matches. CDR3 length: 15 amino acids. Germline V lookup: CDR1 LNHDA, CDR2 SQIVND (reference sequence). As DNA, the CDR3 is TGTGCCAGTAGTATGGCGGGAGGGGGTTACAATGAGCAGTTCTTC. Its translation: CASSMAGGGYNEQFF.

To note about this clone: The junction and the germline gene differ at one end; a read error may be behind it. The chain uses TRBV7-9 and TRBJ1-2, with TRBD1 matching 7 bases. Per germline, CDR1 SEHNR and CDR2 FQNEAQ (reference sequence). The CDR3 extends over 12 amino acids. For the CDR3, the DNA is TGTTCCAGCAGCCCCAGACAGGGAGGCTACACCTTC. As protein: CSSSPRQGGYTF.

The rearrangement uses TRBV19 and TRBJ2-1; 15 positions match TRBD2. The CDR3 spans 17 residues. J was trimmed by 8 bases and V by 5 bases; bases with no gene match: 10. Germline lookup yields CDR1 LNHDA and CDR2 SQIVND (reference sequence). The CDR3 bases are TGTGCCAGTAGTTCCTGGACTAGCGGGAGGGCCTCGGATGAGCAGTTCTTC. Translation gives CASSSWTSGRASDEQFF.

The genes are TRBV4-3 and TRBJ2-3, with 8 positions matching TRBD2. V shed 0 bases, J shed 1 base, and the junction held 3 bases outside the gene matches. This CDR3 has 16 amino acids. Germline assignment: CDR1 LGHNA and CDR2 YSLEER. The CDR3: CASSQDDGGGTDTQYF. The CDR3 nucleotides read TGCGCCAGCAGCCAAGATGACGGGGGGGGCACAGATACGCAGTATTTT.